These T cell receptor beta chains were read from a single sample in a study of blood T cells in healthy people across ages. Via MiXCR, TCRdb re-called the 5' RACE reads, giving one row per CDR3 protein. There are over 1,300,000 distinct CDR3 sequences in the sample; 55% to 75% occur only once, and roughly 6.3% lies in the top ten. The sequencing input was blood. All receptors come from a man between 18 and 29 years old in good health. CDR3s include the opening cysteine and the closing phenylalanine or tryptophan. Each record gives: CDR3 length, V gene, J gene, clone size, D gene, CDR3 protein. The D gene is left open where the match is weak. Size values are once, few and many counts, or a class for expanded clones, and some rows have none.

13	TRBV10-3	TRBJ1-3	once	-	CAIIQDPGNTIYF
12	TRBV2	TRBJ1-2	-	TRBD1	CARTGGKYGYTF
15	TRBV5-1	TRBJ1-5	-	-	CASMSQDSPNQPQHF
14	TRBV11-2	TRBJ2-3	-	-	CASSSLRRVDTQYF
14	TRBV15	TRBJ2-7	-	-	CATSRDRSFREQYF
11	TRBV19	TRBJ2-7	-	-	CASSTGQEQYF
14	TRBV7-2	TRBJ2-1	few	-	CASSLDPGANEQFF
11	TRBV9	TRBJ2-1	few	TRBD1	CASSDRQGKFF
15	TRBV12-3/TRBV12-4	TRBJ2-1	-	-	CASSLRTAEGNEQFF
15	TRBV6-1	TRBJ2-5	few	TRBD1	CASTRDSAYQETQYF
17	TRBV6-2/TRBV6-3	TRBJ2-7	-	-	CASARMYFRGLVYEQYF
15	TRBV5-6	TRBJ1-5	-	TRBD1	CASSRTGVVRQPQHF
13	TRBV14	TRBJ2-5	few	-	CASSQSRMGEQYF
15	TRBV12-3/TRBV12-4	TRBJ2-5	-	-	CAGSSGGTLQETQYF
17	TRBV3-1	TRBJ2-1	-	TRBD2	CASSQDFVGRSYNEQFF
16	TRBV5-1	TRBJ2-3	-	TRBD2	CASSLGLAGVKDTQYF
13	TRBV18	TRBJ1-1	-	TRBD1	CASSPGTGNEAFF
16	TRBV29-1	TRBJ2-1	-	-	CSVPGSPKRVYNEQFF
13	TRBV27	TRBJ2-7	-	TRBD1	CASGWDRGGEQYF
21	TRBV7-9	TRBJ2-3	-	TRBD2	CASSLLQTLLGSGTSTDTQYF
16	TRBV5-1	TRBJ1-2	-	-	CASSLAIQGKDYGYTF
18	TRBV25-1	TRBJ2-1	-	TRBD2	CASSEGTSGASSYNEQFF
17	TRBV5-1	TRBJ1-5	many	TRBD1	CASSARPTGSGGQPQHF
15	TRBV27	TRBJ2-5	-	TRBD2	CASGELAGVQETQYF
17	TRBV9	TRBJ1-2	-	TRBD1	CASSPPGWQGAYYGYTF
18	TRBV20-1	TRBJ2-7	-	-	CSAPIAGTTGRAAYEQYF
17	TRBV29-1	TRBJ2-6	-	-	CSVGIWGLPSGANVLTF
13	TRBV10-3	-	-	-	CAISESAAYEQYF
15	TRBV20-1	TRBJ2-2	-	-	CSARDPRGKVGELFF
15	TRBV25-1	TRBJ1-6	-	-	CASSNYKGDNSPLHF
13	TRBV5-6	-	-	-	CASSSTSFYEQYF
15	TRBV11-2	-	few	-	CASSERYGTGFEQYF
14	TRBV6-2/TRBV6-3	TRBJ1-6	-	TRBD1	CASSWGQGQPPLHF
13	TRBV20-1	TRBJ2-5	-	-	CSASAGDQETQYF
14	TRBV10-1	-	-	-	CASKTRSWYYEQYF
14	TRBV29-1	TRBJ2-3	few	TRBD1	CSVYWDRAPDTQYF
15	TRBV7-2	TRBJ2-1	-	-	CASSIAGTAYNEQFF
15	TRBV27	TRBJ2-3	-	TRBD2	CASSPVGLAGDTQYF
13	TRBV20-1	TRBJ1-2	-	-	CSARVRANYGYTF
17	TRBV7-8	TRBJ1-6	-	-	CASSLVLGQLDNSPLHF
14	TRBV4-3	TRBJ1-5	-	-	CASSQEFLGQPQHF
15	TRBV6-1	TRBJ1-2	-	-	CASAYVRAANYGYTF
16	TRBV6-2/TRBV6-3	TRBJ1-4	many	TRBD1	CASSPTGTGGHEKLFF
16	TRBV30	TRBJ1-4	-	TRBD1	CAWSVLAGGANEKLFF
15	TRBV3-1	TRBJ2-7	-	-	CASSQDHGGTYEQYF
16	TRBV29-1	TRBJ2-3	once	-	CSSWGEVGFSTDTQYF
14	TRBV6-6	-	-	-	CASTLRAGTYEQYF
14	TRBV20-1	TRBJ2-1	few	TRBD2	CSASRDYTYNEQFF
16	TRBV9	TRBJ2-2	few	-	CASPTIRSRDSGELFF
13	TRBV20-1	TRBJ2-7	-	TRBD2	CSARGLDIYEQYF
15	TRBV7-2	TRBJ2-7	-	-	CASSSRQLSSYEQYF
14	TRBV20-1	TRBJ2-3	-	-	CSASGTSNTDTQYF
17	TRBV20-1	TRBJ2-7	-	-	CSARDLLGGGAEGEQYF
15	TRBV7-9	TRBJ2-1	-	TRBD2	CASSFALAGYNEQFF